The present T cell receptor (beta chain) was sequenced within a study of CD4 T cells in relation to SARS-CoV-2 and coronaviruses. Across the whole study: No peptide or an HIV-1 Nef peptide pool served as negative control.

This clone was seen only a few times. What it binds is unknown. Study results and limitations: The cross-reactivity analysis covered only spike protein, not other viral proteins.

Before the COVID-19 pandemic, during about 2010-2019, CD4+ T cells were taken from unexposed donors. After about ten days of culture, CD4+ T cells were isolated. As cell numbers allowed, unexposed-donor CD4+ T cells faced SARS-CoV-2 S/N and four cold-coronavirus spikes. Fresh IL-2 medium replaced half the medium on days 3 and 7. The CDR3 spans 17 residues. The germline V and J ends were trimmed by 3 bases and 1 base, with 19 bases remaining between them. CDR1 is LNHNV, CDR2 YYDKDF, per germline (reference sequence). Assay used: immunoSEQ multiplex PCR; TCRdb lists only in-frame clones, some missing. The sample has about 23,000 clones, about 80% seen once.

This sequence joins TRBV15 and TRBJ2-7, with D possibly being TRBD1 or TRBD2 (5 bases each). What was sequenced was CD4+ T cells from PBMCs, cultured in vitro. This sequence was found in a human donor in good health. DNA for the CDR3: TGTGCCACCAGCAGGAACTTCAGGGAGTCTGCGTCCTACGAGCAGTACTTC. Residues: CATSRNFRESASYEQYF.